This TCR beta chain was sequenced in a study of PD-L1 blockade in urothelial cancer. Germline loops: CDR1 MDHEN, CDR2 SYDVKM. The ends lost 3 bases at V and 9 bases at J; junction bases unmatched: 5. This CDR3 contains 15 residues. Housekeeping gene amplification was the basis for quantifying FFPE tumor DNA. Assay used: immunoSEQ multiplex PCR; TCRdb lists only in-frame clones, some missing. Of some 2,000 clones listed, approximately 37% are singletons. The specimen was tumor tissue, collected before atezolizumab (anti-PD-L1) treatment. V gene TRBV28 combines with J gene TRBJ2-1; TRBD2 matches 13 bases. This TCR was sampled from a man aged 60 to 69 with urothelial cancer. CDR3: CASSFWTSGSVEQFF. For the CDR3, the DNA is TGTGCCAGCAGTTTCTGGACTAGCGGGAGCGTTGAGCAGTTCTTC.